The 25 T cell receptor beta chains listed next were all sequenced from one sample in a study of shared clonotypes between healthy human individuals. This table comes from immunoSEQ multiplex PCR, and its TCRdb copy is limited to in-frame clones, with some not included. Among approximately 1,500,000 clones, about 98% were seen once, and the ten largest hold about 0.45%. Sample: naive CD4+ T cells sorted from blood. As for subset: CD45RA+ positively selected. The receptors shown here come from a man in his thirties or forties in good health.

The rearrangement joins TRBV18 to TRBJ2-1; D might be TRBD2 (6 bases). Between the trimmed V and J ends, which lost 2 bases and 12 bases, there was a span of 17 bases. The length of the CDR3 is 14 residues. From germline, CDR1 is KGHSH and CDR2 LQKENI. CDR3 coding DNA: TGTGCCAGCTCACCATTCGGACTACTGCCGATGCAGTTCTTC. Translated, it gives CASSPFGLLPMQFF.

The chain combines TRBV6-6 with TRBJ2-7; 8 bases align to TRBD1. The CDR3 is 16 residues long. CDR1 is MNHNY, CDR2 SVGAGI, per germline (reference sequence). V gave up 0 bases and J gave up 3 bases; unmatched junction bases: 7. Here the CDR3 reads CASSYSRDRQSYEQYF. CDR3 sequence (DNA): TGTGCCAGCAGTTACTCGCGGGACAGGCAAAGCTACGAGCAGTACTTC.

As DNA, the CDR3 is TGTGCCAGCTCACCCCTGTTTGACAACCTAAGAGAGACCCAGTACTTC. This gives the protein CASSPLFDNLRETQYF. This chain links TRBV18 with TRBJ2-5; D not resolved. With 3 bases removed from V and 4 bases from J, the gap between germline ends came to 18 bases. This CDR3 is built from 16 residues. Germline CDR1 and CDR2: KGHSH and LQKENI. The full variable domain, rest sourced from reference TRBV18 and TRBJ2-5, is NAGVMQNPRHLVRRRGQEARLRCSPMKGHSHVYWYRQLPEEGLKFMVYLQKENIIDESGMPKERFSAEFPKEGPSILRIQQVVRGDSAAYFCASSPLFDNLRETQYFGPGTRLLVL.

The rearrangement joins TRBV5-1 to TRBJ2-1; 15 positions match TRBD2. The V gene's germline CDR1 is SGHRS and CDR2 YFSETQ. Losses at the gene ends were 3 bases for V and 0 bases for J; bases not matched to a gene: 4. The CDR3 runs to 18 residues. The DNA of the CDR3 is TGCGCCAGCAGCTCGGGACTAGCGGGAGGATTCTCCTACAATGAGCAGTTCTTC. As protein: CASSSGLAGGFSYNEQFF. The whole variable domain, remainder taken from reference TRBV5-1 and TRBJ2-1, is KAGVTQTPRYLIKTRGQQVTLSCSPISGHRSVSWYQQTPGQGLQFLFEYFSETQRNKGNFPGRFSGRQFSNSRSEMNVSTLELGDSALYLCASSSGLAGGFSYNEQFFGPGTRLTVL.

The chain employs TRBV28 and TRBJ1-1; D not resolved. Germline CDR1 is MDHEN and CDR2 is SYDVKM. This CDR3 region has 13 residues. The V gene lost 7 bases and the J gene lost 0 bases, with 9 bases spanning the gap. The CDR3 bases are TGTGCCAGCACCGCCTCTATGAACACTGAAGCTTTCTTT. Amino acids: CASTASMNTEAFF.

This chain uses TRBV11-2 with TRBJ2-7; tentative D call: TRBD1 (6 bases). With 5 bases removed from V and 1 base from J, the gap between germline ends came to 15 bases. The CDR3 runs to 15 residues. Germline assignment: CDR1 SGHAT and CDR2 FQNNGV. CDR3 sequence reads: CASSLIRGTSYEQYF. The CDR3 nucleotides are TGTGCCAGCAGCCTAATAAGGGGGACGTCCTACGAGCAGTACTTC.

This chain joins TRBV5-4 and TRBJ2-3; TRBD2 might be the D (5 bases). The CDR3 covers 14 residues. Trimming stripped 3 bases from V and 1 base from J, with 9 bases between. The germline CDR1 and CDR2 sequences are SGHNT and YYREEE (reference sequence). The DNA of the CDR3 is TGTGCCAGCAGCTATACTAGTGGCACAGATACGCAGTATTTT. This translates into CASSYTSGTDTQYF.

This chain links TRBV10-3 with TRBJ2-3; TRBD2 matches at 9 bases. From germline, CDR1 is ENHRY and CDR2 SYGVKD. Unmatched junction bases numbered 15, after V lost 10 bases and J lost 7 bases. This CDR3 contains 15 residues. CDR3 residues: CATTGAGGEGNTQYF. DNA for the CDR3: TGTGCCACCACGGGCGCGGGAGGGGAAGGAAATACGCAGTATTTT.

Worth noting for this clone: The same CDR3 can be traced to other DNA sequences in this sample. The chain is built from TRBV4-1 and TRBJ2-1, with 7 bases fitting TRBD2. The CDR3 consists of 15 residues. CDR1 and CDR2 from the germline V gene are MGHRA and YSYEKL. After removal of 1 base from V and 1 base from J, the junction contained 1 base not matched to a gene. CDR3 sequence: CASSQVGGSYNEQFF. The CDR3 DNA is TGCGCCAGCAGCCAAGTGGGAGGGTCCTACAATGAGCAGTTCTTC.

This rearrangement joins TRBV6-5 to TRBJ2-5, with D perhaps matching TRBD1 (6 bases). V shed 1 base and J shed 2 bases, with 8 bases lying between them. The length of the CDR3 is 14 residues. The germline gives CDR1 MNHEY, CDR2 SVGAGI. The DNA of the CDR3 is TGTGCCAGCAGTTACTTTGACAGGCAAGAGACCCAGTACTTC. This encodes CASSYFDRQETQYF.

The V and J genes are TRBV6-6 and TRBJ2-1; 11 bases match TRBD2. Per germline, CDR1 MNHNY and CDR2 SVGAGI (reference sequence). With 5 bases clipped from V and 7 bases from J, the junction kept 4 bases outside the gene matches. The CDR3 is made up of 14 amino acids. The CDR3 DNA reads as TGTGCCAGCAGTCTTATAGCGGGAGGGAATGAGCAGTTCTTC. This sequence encodes CASSLIAGGNEQFF.

The genes are TRBV4-3 and TRBJ1-1, with D perhaps TRBD1 (5 bases). The germline V and J ends were trimmed by 1 base and 0 bases, with 12 bases remaining between them. This CDR3 region has 16 residues. Germline V gene lookup returns CDR1 LGHNA and CDR2 YSLEER. CDR3 in DNA: TGCGCCAGCAGCCAAGTCCTTGGGGGGTTGAACACTGAAGCTTTCTTT. It encodes CASSQVLGGLNTEAFF.

This clone was detected only once. The genes are TRBV2 and TRBJ1-2, with 8 bases fitting TRBD1. J was trimmed by 5 bases and V by 7 bases; bases with no gene match: 9. CDR1 and CDR2 from the germline V gene are SNHLY and FYNNEI. The CDR3 totals 14 residues. The CDR3 is CASTSSGGEYGYTF. The CDR3 bases are TGTGCCAGCACGAGTTCAGGGGGCGAATATGGCTACACCTTC.

This clone appeared a single time. J is TRBJ2-6 and V is TRBV7-8; no firm D call. The V and J ends lost 2 bases and 1 base respectively, with 3 bases between them. The CDR3 is 14 residues long. Germline assignment: CDR1 SGHVS and CDR2 FQNEAQ. The CDR3 loop reads CASSLRSGANVLTF. In nucleotides, the CDR3 is TGTGCCAGCAGCTTAAGGTCTGGGGCCAACGTCCTGACTTTC.

The chain joins TRBV11-3 to TRBJ2-3; D is unresolved. V dropped 1 base and J dropped 0 bases, with 11 bases sitting between them. CDR1 is SGHNT, CDR2 YENEEA, per germline. The CDR3 is 16 amino acids. The CDR3 sequence is CASSLGPTQSTDTQYF. The DNA of the CDR3 is TGTGCCAGCAGCTTAGGTCCGACACAAAGCACAGATACGCAGTATTTT.

The V gene is TRBV2, the J gene TRBJ1-1; 9 bases match TRBD1. Trimming cost V 6 bases and J 4 bases; bases outside gene matches: 6. CDR3 length: 14 amino acids. Germline CDR1 and CDR2: SNHLY and FYNNEI. The CDR3 DNA reads as TGTGCCAGCAGCTACAGGGGGCCGGGCACTGAAGCTTTCTTT. This encodes CASSYRGPGTEAFF.

The chain links TRBV5-1 to TRBJ2-5; TRBD1 agrees at 7 bases. This CDR3 is 16 amino acids long. V lost 0 bases to trimming and J lost 5 bases; unmatched junction nucleotides: 10. CDR1 and CDR2 from the germline V gene are SGHRS and YFSETQ. CDR3 bases: TGCGCCAGCAGCTTGGGGTCGACAGGGAATGTGGAGACCCAGTACTTC. Its protein product is CASSLGSTGNVETQYF.

The J gene is TRBJ1-1, the V gene TRBV4-3; 10 nucleotides line up with TRBD1. The germline V gene has CDR1 LGHNA and CDR2 YSLEER. The CDR3 spans 14 residues. Germline trimming cut 6 bases from V and 5 bases from J; bases unmatched to any gene: 6. In nucleotides, the CDR3 is TGCGCCAGCAGAAAGGGGACAGGGGTAACTGAAGCTTTCTTT. Its translation is CASRKGTGVTEAFF.

The chain combines TRBV27 with TRBJ2-3; no reliable D call. The CDR3 contains 13 residues. Trimming stripped 6 bases from V and 2 bases from J, with 9 bases between. Germline values: CDR1 MNHEY, CDR2 SMNVEV (reference sequence). CDR3 nucleotides: TGTGCCAGCAGAGCAGACCTCACAGATACGCAGTATTTT. Protein product: CASRADLTDTQYF.

The J gene is TRBJ1-5, the V gene TRBV6-5; 8 bases fit TRBD1. V shed 0 bases, J shed 4 bases, and the junction held 5 bases outside the gene matches. The germline V gene has CDR1 MNHEY and CDR2 SVGAGI. CDR3 length: 16 residues. The CDR3 sequence is CASSYSGNRGNQPQHF. CDR3 nucleotides: TGTGCCAGCAGTTACTCGGGAAACAGGGGGAATCAGCCCCAGCATTTT.

The V gene is TRBV28, the J gene TRBJ1-5; 7 nucleotides match TRBD1. CDR1 and CDR2 from the germline V gene are MDHEN and SYDVKM. After removal of 3 bases from V and 4 bases from J, the junction contained 3 bases not matched to a gene. The CDR3 consists of 14 residues. For the CDR3, the DNA is TGTGCCAGCAGTTTGGACAGGTTTAATCAGCCCCAGCATTTT. It yields the protein CASSLDRFNQPQHF.

This clone was picked up one time. V gene TRBV10-3 combines with J gene TRBJ2-7; D gene uncertain. This CDR3 region has 13 residues. Per the germline V gene, CDR1 is ENHRY and CDR2 is SYGVKD. V was clipped by 10 bases and J by 2 bases, with 15 bases between them. The DNA of the CDR3 is TGTGCCACCGGTGGACGCGAAACCTACGAGCAGTACTTC. This codes for CATGGRETYEQYF.

This clone was seen just once. The rearrangement joins TRBV14 to TRBJ2-1; 14 bases map to TRBD2. The CDR3 covers 17 residues. V lost 3 bases to trimming and J lost 7 bases; unmatched junction nucleotides: 8. CDR1 SGHDN and CDR2 FVKESK come from the germline V gene. DNA for the CDR3: TGTGCCAGCAGCCAGATATCCGGACTAGCGGGAGGAAATGAGCAGTTCTTC. Protein sequence: CASSQISGLAGGNEQFF. The full variable domain, with the rest looked up from reference TRBV14 and TRBJ2-1, is EAGVTQFPSHSVIEKGQTVTLRCDPISGHDNLYWYRRVMGKEIKFLLHFVKESKQDESGMPNNRFLAERTGGTYSTLKVQPAELEDSGVYFCASSQISGLAGGNEQFFGPGTRLTVL.

The chain combines TRBV5-6 with TRBJ2-5; TRBD2 is a possible D gene (5 bases). Trimming removed 7 bases at V and 4 bases at J, with 17 bases between. CDR1 SGHDT and CDR2 YYEEEE come from the germline V gene. This CDR3 region has 14 residues. CDR3 DNA sequence: TGTGCCAGCCGTCGCGGACGGAGGACAGAGACCCAGTACTTC. Translating it yields CASRRGRRTETQYF.

The genes are TRBV5-1 and TRBJ2-3; 14 positions match TRBD2. The germline V gene has CDR1 SGHRS and CDR2 YFSETQ. J lost 8 bases, V lost 4 bases, and 12 bases had no gene match. This CDR3 is built from 17 residues. CDR3 in amino acids: CASSPRLAGGDWGTQYF. In DNA, the CDR3 is TGCGCCAGCAGCCCTCGACTAGCGGGAGGGGATTGGGGTACGCAGTATTTT.